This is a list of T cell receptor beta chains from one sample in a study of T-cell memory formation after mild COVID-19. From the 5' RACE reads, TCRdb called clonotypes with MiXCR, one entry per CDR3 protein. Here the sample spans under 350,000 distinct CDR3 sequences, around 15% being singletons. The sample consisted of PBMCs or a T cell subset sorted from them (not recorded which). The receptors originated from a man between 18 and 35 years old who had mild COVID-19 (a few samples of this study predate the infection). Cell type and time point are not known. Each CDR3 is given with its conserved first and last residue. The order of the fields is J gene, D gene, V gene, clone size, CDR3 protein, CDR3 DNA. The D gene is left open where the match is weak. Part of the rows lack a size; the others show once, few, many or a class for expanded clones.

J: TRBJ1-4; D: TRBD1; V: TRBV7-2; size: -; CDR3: CASSLARAGGKEKLFF; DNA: TGTGCCAGCAGCTTAGCGCGGGCAGGGGGGAAGGAAAAACTGTTTTTT
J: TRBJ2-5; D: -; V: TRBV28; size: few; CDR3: CASSSLVWAAMKAQETQYF; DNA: TGTGCCAGCAGTTCGCTCGTTTGGGCTGCAATGAAGGCTCAAGAGACCCAGTACTTC
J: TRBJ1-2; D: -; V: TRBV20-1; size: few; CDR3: CSAPGGSSNYGYTF; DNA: TGCAGTGCTCCTGGCGGCAGTTCTAACTATGGCTACACCTTC
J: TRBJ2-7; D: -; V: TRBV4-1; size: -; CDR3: CASRGTGTYEQYF; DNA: TGCGCCAGCAGGGGAACCGGTACCTACGAGCAGTACTTC
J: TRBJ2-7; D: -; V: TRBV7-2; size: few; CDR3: CASSQAHYEQYF; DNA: TGTGCCAGTTCACAGGCCCACTACGAGCAGTACTTC
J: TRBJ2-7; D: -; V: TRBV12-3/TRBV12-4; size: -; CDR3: CASSLWREQYF; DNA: TGTGCCAGCAGTTTGTGGCGCGAGCAGTACTTC
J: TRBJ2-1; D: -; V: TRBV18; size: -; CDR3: CASSPSPRQGLSDEQFF; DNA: TGTGCCAGCTCACCAAGCCCTCGGCAGGGGCTTAGCGATGAGCAGTTCTTC
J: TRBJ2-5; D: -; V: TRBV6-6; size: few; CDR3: CASSYRRNLGTQYF; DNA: TGTGCCAGCAGTTATCGGAGAAACCTGGGGACCCAGTACTTC
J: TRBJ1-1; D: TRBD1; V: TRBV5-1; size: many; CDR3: CASSFMTGATEAFF; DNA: TGCGCCAGCAGCTTTATGACAGGGGCTACTGAAGCTTTCTTT
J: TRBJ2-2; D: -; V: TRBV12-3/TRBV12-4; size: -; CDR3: CASRRNLGRGELFF; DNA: TGTGCCAGCAGACGAAACCTTGGCCGCGGGGAGCTGTTTTTT
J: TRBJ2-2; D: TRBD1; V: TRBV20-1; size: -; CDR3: CSARVRGAQGAGELFF; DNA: TGCAGTGCTAGAGTCAGGGGGGCACAGGGGGCAGGGGAGCTGTTTTTT
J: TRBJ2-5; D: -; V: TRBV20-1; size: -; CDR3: CSARDLGGGDQETQYF; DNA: TGCAGTGCTAGAGATCTGGGGGGCGGAGACCAAGAGACCCAGTACTTC
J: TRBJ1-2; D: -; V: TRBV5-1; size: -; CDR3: CASSLRDIQDPNYGYTF; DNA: TGCGCCAGCAGCTTACGGGACATCCAGGACCCTAACTATGGCTACACCTTC
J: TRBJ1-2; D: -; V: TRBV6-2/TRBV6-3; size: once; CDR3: CASTYPDRGYGYTF; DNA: TGTGCCAGCACCTACCCCGACAGAGGGTATGGCTACACCTTC
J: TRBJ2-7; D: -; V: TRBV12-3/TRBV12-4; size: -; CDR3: CASSLERGSYEQYF; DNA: TGTGCCAGCAGTTTAGAGAGGGGGAGCTACGAGCAGTACTTC
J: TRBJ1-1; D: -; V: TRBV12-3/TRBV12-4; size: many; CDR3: CASSYSYGNTEAFF; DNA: TGTGCCAGCAGCTATAGCTATGGAAACACTGAAGCTTTCTTT
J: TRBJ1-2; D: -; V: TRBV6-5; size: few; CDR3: CASRDGGGGGYGYTF; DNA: TGTGCCAGCAGGGATGGAGGGGGTGGAGGCTATGGCTACACCTTC
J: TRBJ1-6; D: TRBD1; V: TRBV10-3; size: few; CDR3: CAISQGTGTAPSPLHF; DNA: TGTGCCATCAGCCAAGGGACCGGGACAGCACCTTCACCCCTCCACTTT
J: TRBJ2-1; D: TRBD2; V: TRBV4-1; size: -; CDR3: CASSQETSWSGNEQFF; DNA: TGCGCCAGCAGCCAAGAGACTAGCTGGTCGGGCAATGAGCAGTTCTTC
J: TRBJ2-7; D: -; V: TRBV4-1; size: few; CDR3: CASSQVEGGAYEQYF; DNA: TGCGCCAGCAGCCAAGTTGAGGGGGGAGCCTACGAGCAGTACTTC
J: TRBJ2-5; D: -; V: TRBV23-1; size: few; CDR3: CASSQSWETQYF; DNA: TGCGCCAGCAGTCAATCTTGGGAGACCCAGTACTTC
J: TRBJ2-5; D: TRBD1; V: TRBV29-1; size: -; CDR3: CSVLWDSQETQYF; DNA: TGCAGCGTCCTATGGGACAGCCAAGAGACCCAGTACTTC
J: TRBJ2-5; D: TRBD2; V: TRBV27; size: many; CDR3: CARSSGGAGLLETQYF; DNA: TGTGCCCGCTCTAGCGGGGGGGCCGGTTTGTTAGAGACCCAGTACTTC
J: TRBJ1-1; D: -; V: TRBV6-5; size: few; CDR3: CASSYRTGPNTEAFF; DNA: TGTGCCAGCAGTTACCGTACAGGGCCGAACACTGAAGCTTTCTTT
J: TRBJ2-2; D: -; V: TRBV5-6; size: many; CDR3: CASSWALDTGELFF; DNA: TGTGCCAGCAGTTGGGCCCTAGACACCGGGGAGCTGTTTTTT
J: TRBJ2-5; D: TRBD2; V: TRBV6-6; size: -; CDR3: CASRIGTSSWETQYF; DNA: TGTGCCAGCAGGATCGGGACTAGTTCGTGGGAGACCCAGTACTTC
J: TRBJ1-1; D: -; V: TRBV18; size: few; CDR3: CASDRMNTEAFF; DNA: TGTGCCAGCGACAGAATGAACACTGAAGCTTTCTTT
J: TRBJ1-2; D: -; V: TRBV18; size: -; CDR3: CASSPGAHYGYTF; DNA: TGTGCCAGCTCACCCGGGGCCCACTATGGCTACACCTTC
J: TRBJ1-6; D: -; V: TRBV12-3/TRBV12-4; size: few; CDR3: CASSPLAGGYNSPLHF; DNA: TGTGCCAGCAGTCCCTTGGCTGGGGGATATAATTCACCCCTCCACTTT
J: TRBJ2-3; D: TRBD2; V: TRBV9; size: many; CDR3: CASSEGGGTDTQYF; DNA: TGTGCCAGCTCCGAGGGCGGGGGTACAGATACGCAGTATTTT
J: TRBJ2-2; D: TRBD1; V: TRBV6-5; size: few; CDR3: CASRRGQGTTGELFF; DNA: TGTGCCAGCAGAAGGGGACAGGGGACGACCGGGGAGCTGTTTTTT
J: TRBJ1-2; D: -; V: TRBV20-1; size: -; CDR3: CSARAGGYTF; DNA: TGCAGTGCTAGGGCTGGAGGCTACACCTTC
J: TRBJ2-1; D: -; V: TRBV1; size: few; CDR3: CTSSQALAGASGEQFF; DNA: TGCACCAGCAGCCAAGCGTTAGCGGGGGCTTCAGGCGAGCAGTTCTTC
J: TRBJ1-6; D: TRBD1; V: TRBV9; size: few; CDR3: CASSVAFDRTGPNSPLHF; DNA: TGTGCCAGCAGCGTAGCCTTTGATAGGACAGGGCCGAATTCACCCCTCCACTTT
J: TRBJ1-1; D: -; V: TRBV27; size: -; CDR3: CASSLFKGLSTEAFF; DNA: TGTGCCAGCAGTTTGTTCAAGGGGTTGTCCACTGAAGCTTTCTTT
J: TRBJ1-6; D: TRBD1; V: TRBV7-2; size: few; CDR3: CASSLGRGYNSPLHF; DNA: TGTGCCAGCAGCTTAGGCAGGGGGTATAATTCACCCCTCCACTTT
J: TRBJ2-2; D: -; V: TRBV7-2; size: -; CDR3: CAIPNRADTGELFF; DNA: TGTGCCATCCCGAACAGGGCGGACACCGGGGAGCTGTTTTTT
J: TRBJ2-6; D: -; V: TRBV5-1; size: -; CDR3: CASSSQGILSEVGANVLTF; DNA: TGCGCCAGCAGCTCGCAGGGAATCCTCTCGGAAGTTGGGGCCAACGTCCTGACTTTC
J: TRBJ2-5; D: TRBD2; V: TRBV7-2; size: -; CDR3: CASSSSLAGGPVGTQYF; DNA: TGTGCCAGCAGCTCGTCACTAGCGGGGGGGCCAGTGGGGACCCAGTACTTC
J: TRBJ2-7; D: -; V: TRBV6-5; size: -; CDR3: CASSYSRPISYEQYF; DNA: TGTGCCAGCAGTTACTCGAGACCCATCTCCTACGAGCAGTACTTC
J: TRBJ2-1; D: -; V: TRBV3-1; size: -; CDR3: CASSQVGGGTRPFF; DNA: -
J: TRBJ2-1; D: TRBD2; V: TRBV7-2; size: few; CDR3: CASSLISGGAVEQFF; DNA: TGTGCCAGCAGCCTTATTAGCGGGGGGGCCGTGGAGCAGTTCTTC
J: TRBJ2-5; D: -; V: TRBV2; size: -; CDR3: CASRADGQETQYF; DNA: TGTGCCAGCAGGGCGGACGGACAAGAGACCCAGTACTTC
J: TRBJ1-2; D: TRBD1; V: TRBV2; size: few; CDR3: CASIPGQALGYTF; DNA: TGTGCCAGCATTCCGGGACAGGCCCTTGGCTACACCTTC
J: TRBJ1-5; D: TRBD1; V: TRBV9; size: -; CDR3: CASSVDGQGNQPQHF; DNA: TGTGCCAGCAGCGTAGATGGACAGGGGAATCAGCCCCAGCATTTT
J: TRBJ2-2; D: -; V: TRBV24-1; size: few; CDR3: CATSSSGAASAGELFF; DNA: TGTGCCACCAGTTCGTCCGGGGCGGCTTCCGCCGGGGAGCTGTTTTTT
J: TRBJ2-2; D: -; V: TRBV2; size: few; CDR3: CASSVLGALFF; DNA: TGTGCCAGCAGTGTTCTGGGTGCGCTGTTTTTT
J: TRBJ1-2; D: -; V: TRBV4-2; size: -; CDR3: CASSQDLWQSRGEGYTF; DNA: TGTGCCAGCAGCCAAGATCTTTGGCAGTCTCGTGGAGAGGGCTACACCTTC
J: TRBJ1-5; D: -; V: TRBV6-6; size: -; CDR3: CASRSYGQPQHF; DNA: TGTGCCAGCAGATCATATGGACAGCCCCAGCATTTT
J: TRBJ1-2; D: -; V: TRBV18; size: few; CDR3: CASSLQGVSGYTF; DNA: TGTGCCAGCTCATTACAGGGTGTAAGCGGCTACACCTTC